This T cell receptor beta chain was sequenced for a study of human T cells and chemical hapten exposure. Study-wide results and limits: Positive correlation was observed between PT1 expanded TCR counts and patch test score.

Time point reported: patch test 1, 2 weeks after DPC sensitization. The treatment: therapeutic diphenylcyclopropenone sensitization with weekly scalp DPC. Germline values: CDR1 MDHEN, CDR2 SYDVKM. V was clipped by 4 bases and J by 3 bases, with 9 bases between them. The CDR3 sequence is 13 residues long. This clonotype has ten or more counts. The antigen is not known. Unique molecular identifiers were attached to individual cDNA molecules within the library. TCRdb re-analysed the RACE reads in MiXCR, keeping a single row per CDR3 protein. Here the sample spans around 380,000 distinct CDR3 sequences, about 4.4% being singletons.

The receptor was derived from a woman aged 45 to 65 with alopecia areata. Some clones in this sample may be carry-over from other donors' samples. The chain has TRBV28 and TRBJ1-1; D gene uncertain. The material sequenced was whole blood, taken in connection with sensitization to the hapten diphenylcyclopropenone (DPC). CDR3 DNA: TGTGCCAGCAGTTCGGTTTCGGACACTGAAGCTTTCTTT. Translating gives CASSSVSDTEAFF.